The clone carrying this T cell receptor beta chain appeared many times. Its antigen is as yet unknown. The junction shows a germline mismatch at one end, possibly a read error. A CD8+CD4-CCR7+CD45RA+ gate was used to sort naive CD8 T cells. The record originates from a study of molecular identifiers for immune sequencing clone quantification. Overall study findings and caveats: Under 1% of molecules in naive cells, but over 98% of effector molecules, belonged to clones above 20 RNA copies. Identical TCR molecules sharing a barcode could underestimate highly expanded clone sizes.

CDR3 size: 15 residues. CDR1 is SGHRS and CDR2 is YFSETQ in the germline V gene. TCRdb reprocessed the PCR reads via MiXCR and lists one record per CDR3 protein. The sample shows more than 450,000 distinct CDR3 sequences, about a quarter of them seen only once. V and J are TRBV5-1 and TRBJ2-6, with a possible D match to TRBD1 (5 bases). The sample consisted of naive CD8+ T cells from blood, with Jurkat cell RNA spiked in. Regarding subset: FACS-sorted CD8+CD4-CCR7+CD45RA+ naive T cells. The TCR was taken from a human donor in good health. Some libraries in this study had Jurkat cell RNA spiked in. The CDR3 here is CASSLVGAGANVLTF. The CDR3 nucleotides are TGTGCCAGCAGCTTAGTAGGGGCTGGGGCCAACGTCCTGACTTTC.